This TCR beta chain was profiled in a study of somatic mutations in cytotoxic T cells in rheumatoid arthritis. Germline CDR1 ENHRY, CDR2 SYGVKD. This CDR3 has 16 residues. V was clipped by 7 bases and J by 4 bases, with 19 bases between them. Sequencing used immunoSEQ multiplex PCR; TCRdb keeps in-frame clones, though not all of them. The profile shows nearly 20,000 clones, roughly nine tenths of them singletons. Sequencing was performed on CD8+ T cells sorted from blood. V gene TRBV10-3 combines with J gene TRBJ2-2; D possibly corresponds to TRBD1 (6 bases). The clonotype was recovered from a man in his forties in good health. The CDR3 reads CAIKTPTGLGTGELFF. The CDR3 DNA sequence: TGTGCCATCAAAACACCCACAGGGTTGGGCACCGGGGAGCTGTTTTTT.